This T cell receptor beta chain was captured by sequencing in a study of blood T cell repertoires in COVID-19. The study recruited people aged 18 to 89 years across about two dozen US areas. Donors in Cohort 3 counted as recovered after two negative PCRs, clearance, or symptom resolution. Source study methods: Reference gene primer amplification gave estimated nucleated cell counts. Method: immunoSEQ multiplex PCR; TCRdb's copy keeps in-frame clones and lacks some. That table supplies the V and J calls and clone size; D and trimming were determined from the DNA. The sample carries 180,000 or so clones, 85% to 90% recorded once. This sequence originates from a man aged 35-49 years who had recovered from COVID-19. Source material: PBMCs or T cells enriched from blood (not recorded which).

The CDR3 is CASSQAGQGTKNIQYF. For the CDR3, the DNA is TGTGCCAGCAGCCAAGCCGGACAGGGTACCAAAAACATTCAGTACTTC. This chain uses TRBV3-1 (or the pseudogene TRBV3-2) with TRBJ2-4; TRBD1 aligns across 8 bases. The CDR3 contains 16 residues. J gave up 2 bases and V 1 base, and 4 bases lay outside the gene matches. Germline CDR1 reads LGHDT; CDR2 reads YNNKEL (reference sequence).